This T cell receptor beta chain comes out of a study of blood T cells in healthy people across ages. Broader study findings: Estimates drawn from one million T cells were deemed to understate diversity.

This clonotype was counted a few times. Its antigen is as yet unknown. The authors ran a second PCR of roughly 6 to 12 cycles using a sample-barcoded 5' primer and a J-beta primer mix. TCRdb re-called the 5' RACE reads with MiXCR, one entry per CDR3 protein. This table has around 800,000 distinct CDR3 sequences, roughly 24% appearing once. Germline trimming cut 5 bases from V and 3 bases from J; bases unmatched to any gene: 8. This CDR3 contains 16 residues. The germline V gene encodes CDR1 MNHNS and CDR2 SASEGT. These sequences were also reported in another study, on T cells of mothers and their children. This second study notes: Every microgram of extracted RNA entered cDNA synthesis, around 1.6 ug per 15 ul.

The sequence came from a boy between 10 and 17 years old in good health. The chain is built from TRBV6-1 and TRBJ2-4, with TRBD2 matching 9 bases. The specimen sequenced was blood. The CDR3 DNA sequence: TGTGCCAGCAGTCCCGCCAGCGGGGGGTTCAAAAACATTCAGTACTTC. Amino acids: CASSPASGGFKNIQYF.